This T cell receptor beta chain is from a study of T cells expressing NK-cell markers. Findings and caveats of the study: The CD3+CD56-NKG2C+ fraction of a few donors was likewise dominated by these clonotypes.

The CDR3 runs 15 residues. CDR1 and CDR2 (germline): DFQATT, SNEGSKA (reference sequence). Notes on this clonotype: Its antigen is still unknown.

TCRdb reprocessed the 5' RACE reads, keeping one entry per CDR3 protein, no DNA. This sample's clone table lists about 440,000 distinct CDR3 sequences. The receptor was derived from a woman aged 18 to 75 in good health. V usage is TRBV20-1 and J usage is TRBJ1-6. The material sequenced was blood T cells: a sorted CD56 or NKG2C T cell subset, CD4+ or CD8+ T cells, or bulk PBMC T cells (not recorded which). CDR3 amino acids: CSASRGDLRNSPLHF.